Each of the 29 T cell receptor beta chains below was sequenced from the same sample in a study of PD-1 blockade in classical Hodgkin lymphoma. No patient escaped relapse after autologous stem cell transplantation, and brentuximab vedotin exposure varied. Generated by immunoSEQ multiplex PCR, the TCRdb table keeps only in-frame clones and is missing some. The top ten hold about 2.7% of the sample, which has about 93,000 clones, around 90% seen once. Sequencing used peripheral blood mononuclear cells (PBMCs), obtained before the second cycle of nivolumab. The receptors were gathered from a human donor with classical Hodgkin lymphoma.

In nucleotides, the CDR3 is TGTGCCAGCAGCGCCAGCGGGCTACGCGAGCAGTACTTC. As protein: CASSASGLREQYF. The chain combines TRBV9 with TRBJ2-7, with D possibly TRBD2 on 6 matching bases. The CDR3 spans 13 residues. V lost 3 bases to trimming and J lost 6 bases, with 13 bases between them. Germline CDR1 SGDLS, CDR2 YYNGEE. Looking up the rest from reference TRBV9 and TRBJ2-7 gives the full variable domain: DSGVTQTPKHLITATGQRVTLRCSPRSGDLSVYWYQQSLDQGLQFLIQYYNGEERAKGNILERFSAQQFPDLHSELNLSSLELGDSALYFCASSASGLREQYFGPGTRLTVT.

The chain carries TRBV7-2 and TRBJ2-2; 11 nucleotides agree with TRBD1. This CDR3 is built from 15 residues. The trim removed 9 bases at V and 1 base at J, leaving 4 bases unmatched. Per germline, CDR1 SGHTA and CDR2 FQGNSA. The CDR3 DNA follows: TGTGCCAGGGGACAGGGGGAGAGGAACACCGGGGAGCTGTTTTTT. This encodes CARGQGERNTGELFF.

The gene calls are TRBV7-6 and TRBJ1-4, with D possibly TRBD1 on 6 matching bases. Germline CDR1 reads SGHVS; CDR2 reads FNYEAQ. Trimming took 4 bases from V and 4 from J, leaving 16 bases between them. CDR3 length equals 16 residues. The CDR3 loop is CASSSEQGPINEKLFF. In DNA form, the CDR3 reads TGTGCCAGCAGCTCCGAACAGGGTCCGATTAATGAAAAACTGTTTTTT.

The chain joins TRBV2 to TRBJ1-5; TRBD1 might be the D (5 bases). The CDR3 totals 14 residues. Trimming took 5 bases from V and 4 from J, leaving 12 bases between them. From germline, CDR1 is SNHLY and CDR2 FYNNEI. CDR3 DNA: TGTGCCAGCAGTCGAGGGTCAGGGAATCAGCCCCAGCATTTT. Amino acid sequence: CASSRGSGNQPQHF. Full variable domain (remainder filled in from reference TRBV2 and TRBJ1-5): EPEVTQTPSHQVTQMGQEVILRCVPISNHLYFYWYRQILGQKVEFLVSFYNNEISEKSEIFDDQFSVERPDGSNFTLKIRSTKLEDSAMYFCASSRGSGNQPQHFGDGTRLSIL.

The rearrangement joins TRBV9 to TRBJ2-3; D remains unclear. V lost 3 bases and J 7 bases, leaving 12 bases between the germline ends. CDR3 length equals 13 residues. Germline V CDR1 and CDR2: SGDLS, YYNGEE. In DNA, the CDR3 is TGTGCCAGCAGCGCACCCGACTCTAATACGCAGTATTTT. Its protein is CASSAPDSNTQYF.

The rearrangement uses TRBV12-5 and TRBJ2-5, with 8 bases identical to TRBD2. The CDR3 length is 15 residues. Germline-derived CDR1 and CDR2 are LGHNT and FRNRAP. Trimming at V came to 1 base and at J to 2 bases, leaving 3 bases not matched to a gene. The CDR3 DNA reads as TGTGCTAGTGGTTTGGGGTCTAGCGGGCAAGAGACCCAGTACTTC. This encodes CASGLGSSGQETQYF. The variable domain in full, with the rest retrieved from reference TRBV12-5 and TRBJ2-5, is DARVTQTPRHKVTEMGQEVTMRCQPILGHNTVFWYRQTMMQGLELLAYFRNRAPLDDSGMPKDRFSAEMPDATLATLKIQPSEPRDSAVYFCASGLGSSGQETQYFGPGTRLLVL.

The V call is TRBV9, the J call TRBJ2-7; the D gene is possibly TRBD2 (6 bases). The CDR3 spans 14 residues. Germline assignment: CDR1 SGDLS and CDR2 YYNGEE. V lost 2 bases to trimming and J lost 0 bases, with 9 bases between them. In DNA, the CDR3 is TGTGCCAGCAGCGTGGAGGGACTCTCCTACGAGCAGTACTTC. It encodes CASSVEGLSYEQYF.

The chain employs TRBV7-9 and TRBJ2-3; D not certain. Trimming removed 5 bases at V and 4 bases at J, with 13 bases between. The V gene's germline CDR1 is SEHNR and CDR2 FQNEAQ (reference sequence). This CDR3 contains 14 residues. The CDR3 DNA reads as TGTGCCAGCAGCCCGGACCTATCGGCAGATACGCAGTATTTT. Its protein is CASSPDLSADTQYF.

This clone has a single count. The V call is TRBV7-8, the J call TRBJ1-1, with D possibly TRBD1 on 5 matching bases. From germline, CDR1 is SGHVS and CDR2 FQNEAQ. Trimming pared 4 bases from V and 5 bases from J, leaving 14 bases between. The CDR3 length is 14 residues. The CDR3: CASSSGTRRTEAFF. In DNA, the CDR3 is TGTGCCAGCAGCTCCGGGACGCGTAGAACTGAAGCTTTCTTT.

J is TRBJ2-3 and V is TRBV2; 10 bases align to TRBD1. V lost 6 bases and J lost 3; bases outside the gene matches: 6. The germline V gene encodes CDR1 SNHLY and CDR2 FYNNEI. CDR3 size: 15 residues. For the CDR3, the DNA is TGTGCCAGCAGGGTGGACAGGGGGGATACAGATACGCAGTATTTT. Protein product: CASRVDRGDTDTQYF.

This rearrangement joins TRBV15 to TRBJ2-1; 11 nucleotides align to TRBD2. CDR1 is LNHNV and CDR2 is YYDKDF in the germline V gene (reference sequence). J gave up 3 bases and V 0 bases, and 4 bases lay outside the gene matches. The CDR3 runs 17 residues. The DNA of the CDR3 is TGTGCCACCAGCAGAGAGATTAGCGGGAGGGACTACAATGAGCAGTTCTTC. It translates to CATSREISGRDYNEQFF. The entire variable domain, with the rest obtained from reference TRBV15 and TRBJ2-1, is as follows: DAMVIQNPRYQVTQFGKPVTLSCSQTLNHNVMYWYQQKSSQAPKLLFHYYDKDFNNEADTPDNFQSRRPNTSFCFLDIRSPGLGDTAMYLCATSREISGRDYNEQFFGPGTRLTVL.

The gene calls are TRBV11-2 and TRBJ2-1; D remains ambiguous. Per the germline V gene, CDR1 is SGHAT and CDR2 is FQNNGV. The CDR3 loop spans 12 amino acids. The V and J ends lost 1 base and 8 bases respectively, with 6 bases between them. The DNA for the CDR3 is TGTGCCAGCAGCTTAGTAAGCCATGAGCAGTTCTTC. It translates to CASSLVSHEQFF.

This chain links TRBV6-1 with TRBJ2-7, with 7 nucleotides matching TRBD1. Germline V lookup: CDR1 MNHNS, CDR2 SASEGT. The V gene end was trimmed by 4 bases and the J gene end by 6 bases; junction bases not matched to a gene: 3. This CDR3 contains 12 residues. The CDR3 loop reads CASSGTGLEQYF. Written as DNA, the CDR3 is TGTGCCAGCAGTGGGACAGGTCTCGAGCAGTACTTC.

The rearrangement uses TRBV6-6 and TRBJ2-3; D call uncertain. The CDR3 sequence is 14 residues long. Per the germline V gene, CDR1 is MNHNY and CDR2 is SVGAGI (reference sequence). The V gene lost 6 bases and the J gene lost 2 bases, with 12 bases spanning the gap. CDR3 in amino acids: CASRTPAATDTQYF. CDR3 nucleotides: TGTGCCAGCAGAACCCCCGCGGCCACAGATACGCAGTATTTT.

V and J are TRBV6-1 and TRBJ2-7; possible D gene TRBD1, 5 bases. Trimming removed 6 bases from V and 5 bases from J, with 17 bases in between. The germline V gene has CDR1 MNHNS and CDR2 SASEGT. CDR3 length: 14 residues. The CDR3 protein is CASRNRQRENEQYF. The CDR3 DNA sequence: TGTGCCAGCAGGAATAGACAGAGAGAGAACGAGCAGTACTTC.

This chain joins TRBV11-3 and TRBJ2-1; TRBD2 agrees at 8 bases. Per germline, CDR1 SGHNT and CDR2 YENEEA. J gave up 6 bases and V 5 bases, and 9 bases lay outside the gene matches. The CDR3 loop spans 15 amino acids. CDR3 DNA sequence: TGTGCCAGCAGCCTCGGCGGGAGGATTATCAATGAGCAGTTCTTC. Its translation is CASSLGGRIINEQFF.

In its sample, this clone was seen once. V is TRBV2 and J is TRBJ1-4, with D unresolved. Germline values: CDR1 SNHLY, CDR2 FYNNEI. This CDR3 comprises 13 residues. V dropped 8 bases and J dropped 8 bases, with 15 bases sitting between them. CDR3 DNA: TGTGCCAGCCGCCGAGCGGCCGGGGAAAAACTGTTTTTT. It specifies CASRRAAGEKLFF. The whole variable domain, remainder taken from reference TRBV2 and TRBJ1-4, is EPEVTQTPSHQVTQMGQEVILRCVPISNHLYFYWYRQILGQKVEFLVSFYNNEISEKSEIFDDQFSVERPDGSNFTLKIRSTKLEDSAMYFCASRRAAGEKLFFGSGTQLSVL.

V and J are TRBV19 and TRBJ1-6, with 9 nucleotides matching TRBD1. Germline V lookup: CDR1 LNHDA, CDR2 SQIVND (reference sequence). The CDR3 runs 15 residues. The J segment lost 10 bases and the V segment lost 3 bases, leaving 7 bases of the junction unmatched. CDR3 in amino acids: CASSIISTGGSPLHF. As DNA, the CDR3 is TGTGCCAGTAGTATTATCTCGACAGGGGGATCACCCCTCCACTTT.

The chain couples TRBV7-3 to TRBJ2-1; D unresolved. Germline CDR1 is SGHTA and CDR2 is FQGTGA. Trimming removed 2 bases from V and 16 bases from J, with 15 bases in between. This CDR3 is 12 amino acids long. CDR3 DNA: TGTGCCAGCAGCTTAGGGTCATCGCCGCCCTTCTTC. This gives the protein CASSLGSSPPFF.

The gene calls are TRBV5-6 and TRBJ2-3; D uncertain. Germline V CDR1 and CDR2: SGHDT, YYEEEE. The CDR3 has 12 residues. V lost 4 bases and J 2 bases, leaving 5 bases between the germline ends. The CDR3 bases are TGTGCCAGCAGCACGTTCACAGATACGCAGTATTTT. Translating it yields CASSTFTDTQYF.

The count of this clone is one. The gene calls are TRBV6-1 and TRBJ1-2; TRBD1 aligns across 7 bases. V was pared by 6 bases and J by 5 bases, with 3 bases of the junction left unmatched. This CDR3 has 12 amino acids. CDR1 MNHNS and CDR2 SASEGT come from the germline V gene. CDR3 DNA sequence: TGTGCCAGCAGAGGACAGGCATATGGCTACACCTTC. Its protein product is CASRGQAYGYTF.

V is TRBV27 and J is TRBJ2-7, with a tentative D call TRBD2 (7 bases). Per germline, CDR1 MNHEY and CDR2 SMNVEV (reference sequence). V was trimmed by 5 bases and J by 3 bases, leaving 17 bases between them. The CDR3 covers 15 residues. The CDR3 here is CASSPRGGGGYEQYF. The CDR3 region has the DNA TGTGCCAGCAGTCCTCGAGGGGGAGGGGGCTACGAGCAGTACTTC.

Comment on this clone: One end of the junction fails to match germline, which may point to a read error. The CDR3 sequence: CASSANRGWRF. For the CDR3, the DNA is TGTGCCAGCAGTGCTAACAGGGGTTGGCGTTTT. The chain uses TRBV6-5 and TRBJ1-5; TRBD1 agrees at 7 bases. CDR1 is MNHEY, CDR2 SVGAGI, per germline. This CDR3 is built from 11 residues.

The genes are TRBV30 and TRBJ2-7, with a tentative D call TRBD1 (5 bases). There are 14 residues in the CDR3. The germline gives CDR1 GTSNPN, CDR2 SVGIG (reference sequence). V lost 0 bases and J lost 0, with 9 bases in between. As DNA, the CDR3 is TGTGCCTGGAGTGTCGACAGTTACTCCTACGAGCAGTACTTC. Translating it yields CAWSVDSYSYEQYF.

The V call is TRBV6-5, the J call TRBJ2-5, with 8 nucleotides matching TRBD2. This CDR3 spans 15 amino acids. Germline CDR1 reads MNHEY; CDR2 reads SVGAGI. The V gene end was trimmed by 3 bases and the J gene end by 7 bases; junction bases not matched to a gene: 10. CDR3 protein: CASSYGTSPAGTQYF. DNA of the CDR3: TGTGCCAGCAGTTATGGGACTAGTCCCGCGGGGACCCAGTACTTC.

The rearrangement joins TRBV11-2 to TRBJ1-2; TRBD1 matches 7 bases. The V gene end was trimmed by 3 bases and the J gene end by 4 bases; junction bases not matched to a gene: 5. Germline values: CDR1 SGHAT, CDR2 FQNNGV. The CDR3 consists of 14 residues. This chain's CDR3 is CASSFDRAGYGYTF. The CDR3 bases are TGTGCCAGCAGCTTTGACAGGGCGGGCTATGGCTACACCTTC.

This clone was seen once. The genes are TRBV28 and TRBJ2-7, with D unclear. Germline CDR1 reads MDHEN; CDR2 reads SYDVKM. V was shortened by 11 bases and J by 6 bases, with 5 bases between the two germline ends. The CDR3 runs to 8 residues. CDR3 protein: CAESEQYF. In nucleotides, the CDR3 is TGTGCCGAATCCGAGCAGTACTTC.

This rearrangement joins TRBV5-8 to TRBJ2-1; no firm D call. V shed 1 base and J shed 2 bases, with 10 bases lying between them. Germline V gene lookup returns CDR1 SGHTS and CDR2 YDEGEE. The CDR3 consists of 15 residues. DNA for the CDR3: TGTGCCAGCAGCTTGTTCGTGGCTGCCTACAATGAGCAGTTCTTC. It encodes CASSLFVAAYNEQFF.

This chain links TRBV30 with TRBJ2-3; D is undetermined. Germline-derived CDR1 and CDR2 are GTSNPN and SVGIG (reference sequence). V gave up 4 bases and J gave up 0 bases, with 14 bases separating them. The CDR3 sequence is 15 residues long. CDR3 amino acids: CAWNLPRASTDTQYF. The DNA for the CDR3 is TGTGCCTGGAATCTTCCTCGCGCTAGCACAGATACGCAGTATTTT.